The sequence of this T cell receptor beta chain was determined in a study of blood T cell repertoires in COVID-19 (dated by TCRdb to the early 2020s). General notes on the study: Collaborator samples came from the United States, Italy and Spain and covered acute and convalescent phases of COVID-19. The prospective study material was composed of cDNA or gDNA derived from T cells, B-cell-depleted T cells, or PBMCs. Where available, HLA class I and class II types were obtained from metadata supplied by the sample provider rather than from assay-based typing. The repertoires were made available in a free public database intended to serve as a resource for research on the immune response to SARS-CoV-2. The dataset comprised deeply sampled blood TCRbeta repertoires from subjects exposed to, actively infected with, or recovered from COVID-19. A de-identified subject ID, COVID-19 status, age in years and sex were almost always included in the sample metadata. The samples were drawn from the first 160 participants of the ongoing ImmuneRACE study and from some 1,300 subjects provided by 6 global collaborators.

The immunoSEQ Assay, a bias-controlled multiplex PCR, was used to amplify TCRbeta CDR3 regions from genomic DNA. In the original analysis: The number of nucleated cells in each sample was estimated from the amplification of reference gene primers within the assay. To quantify the absolute abundance of each unique TCRbeta CDR3 rearrangement, sequence reads were collapsed and filtered. For each sample, productive Simpson clonality was calculated as the square root of Simpson's diversity index over productive rearrangements. TCRdb obtained this table from immuneACCESS and retained in-frame rearrangements with V and J assigned. These tables miss some clones; where compared with another copy, unresolved V genes account for less than half of the shortfall, and the remainder is unexplained. V, J and clone size are those of that table, while D and trimming were read from the DNA. For this sample the table gives around 250,000 clones, of which around 83% were detected only once. The leading ten clones occupy around 5% of the sample.

As encoded in the germline V gene, CDR1 is KGHSH while CDR2 is LQKENI. V gives up 1 base and J gives up 0 bases, and the segment between their germline ends measures 12 bases. From its cysteine to its phenylalanine, the CDR3 spans 17 amino acids. Kept here is only the CDR3 DNA, which spans 51 bases and is read in frame from base 1. As concerns this clone: What antigen it recognizes has not been identified. No quality values exist for individual bases; no much larger clone is one base distant.

In the prospective study, participants were roughly 18 to 100 years old, resided in about two dozen geographic areas of the United States, and were enrolled through a virtual design. Cohort assignment in the prospective study relied on participant-reported clinical history from a screening survey and a study questionnaire. Exposed participants had been in contact, within 2 weeks of entering the study, with a person who had a PCR-confirmed or clinician-diagnosed case of COVID-19. In the prospective study, whole blood, serum and a nasopharyngeal or oropharyngeal swab were collected from each participant by mobile phlebotomists. Over an approximately 2-month period, participants in the prospective study had the option of providing additional blood draws and questionnaires. Blood samples from the prospective study were shipped frozen or at room temperature prior to DNA extraction. Paper-wide results and their limitations: The quantity of clinical and demographic metadata differed by source and by participant and was supplied without curation.

The chain was built from TRBV18 and TRBJ1-4; too little of a D gene remains to name it. The sequenced sample was PBMCs or T cells enriched from blood (not recorded which). This receptor was obtained from a man aged 40-49 years who had been exposed to COVID-19. The DNA is TGTGCCAGCTCACCACTGCCAGGTGATGCAACTAATGAAAAACTGTTTTTT. It codes for CASSPLPGDATNEKLFF.